The source of this TCR beta chain is a study of blood T cell repertoires in COVID-19. Across the whole study: Whether acute or convalescent, the COVID-19 samples came from the United States, Italy and Spain. In each case, the material was cDNA or gDNA derived from T cells, B-cell-depleted T cells, or PBMCs.

Germline CDR1 reads SGHDT; CDR2 reads YYEEEE. The CDR3 consists of 14 residues. J was trimmed by 5 bases and V by 4 bases; bases with no gene match: 4. The repertoire was sequenced with immunoSEQ multiplex PCR; TCRdb's copy has only in-frame clones and lacks some. The table has 60,000 to 85,000 clones, around 78% seen once. The chain is built from TRBV5-6 and TRBJ2-3; 10 bases match TRBD1. This TCR was recovered from a human donor in a cohort sampled during active COVID-19. Sequences were obtained from peripheral blood. CDR3 DNA sequence: TGTGCCAGCAGCCCGGACAGGGGGGTAGATACGCAGTATTTT. It translates to CASSPDRGVDTQYF.